The source of this TCR beta chain is a study of blood T cell repertoires in COVID-19. As handled by the study authors: It was from reference gene primer amplification that nucleated cell counts were estimated. The repertoire was sequenced with immunoSEQ multiplex PCR; TCRdb's copy has only in-frame clones and lacks some. D and trimming were read from the DNA, whereas the V and J calls and clone size are those reported in that table. The sample holds 300,000 to 350,000 clones, about 91% seen once. V lost 4 bases to trimming and J lost 4 bases, with 8 bases between them. The germline gives CDR1 SGHVS, CDR2 FQNEAQ. The CDR3 has 13 amino acids.

The origin of this receptor is a woman in her 30s with COVID-19, enrolled during active disease. The rearrangement uses TRBV7-8 and TRBJ2-1; D gene uncertain. The sequencing input was peripheral blood. The CDR3 region has the DNA TGTGCCAGCAGCTCCAGTCAATACAATGAGCAGTTCTTC. Amino acids: CASSSSQYNEQFF.